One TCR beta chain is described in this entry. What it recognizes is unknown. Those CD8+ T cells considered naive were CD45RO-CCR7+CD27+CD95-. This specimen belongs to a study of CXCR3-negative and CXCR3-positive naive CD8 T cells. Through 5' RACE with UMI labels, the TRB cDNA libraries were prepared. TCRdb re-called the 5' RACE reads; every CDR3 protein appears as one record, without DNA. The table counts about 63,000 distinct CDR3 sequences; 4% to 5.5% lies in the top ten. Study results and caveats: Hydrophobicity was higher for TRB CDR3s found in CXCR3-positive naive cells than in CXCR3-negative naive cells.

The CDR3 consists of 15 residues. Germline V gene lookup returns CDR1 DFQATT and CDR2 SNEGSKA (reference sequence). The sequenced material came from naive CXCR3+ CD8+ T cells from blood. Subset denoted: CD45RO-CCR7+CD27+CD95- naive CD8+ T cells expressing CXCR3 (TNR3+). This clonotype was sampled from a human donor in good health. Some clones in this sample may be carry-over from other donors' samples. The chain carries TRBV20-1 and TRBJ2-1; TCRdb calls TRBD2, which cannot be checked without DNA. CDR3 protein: CSASYAWEGRDEQFF.